The TCR beta chain under discussion was sequenced for a study of early T cells in non-severe SARS-CoV-2 infection. The wider study: The authors sequenced bulk RNA from unsorted whole blood, leaving chains unpaired. Whole-study findings and limits: There was a bias toward anti-spike CD8 responses in VDJdb matching, which missed private and CD4 specificities.

Attachment of unique molecular identifiers was made to individual cDNA molecules. TCRdb fed the 5' RACE reads into MiXCR, producing one record per CDR3 protein. The sample holds about 83,000 distinct CDR3 sequences, roughly 12% seen once. The sample holds many counts of this clonotype. No antigen is known for it. The germline CDR1 and CDR2 sequences are SGHVS and FQNEAQ. This CDR3 spans 13 amino acids. Trimming cost V 3 bases and J 14 bases; bases outside gene matches: 11. Input material: whole blood. The rearrangement joins TRBV7-8 to TRBJ1-2, with 8 nucleotides matching TRBD1. The source is an adult who was a healthcare worker with PCR-confirmed SARS-CoV-2 infection or an uninfected control (not recorded which). The CDR3 nucleotides read TGTGCCAGCAGCTTCCGGGACAGGCGCCTCCTTACCTTC. Protein: CASSFRDRRLLTF.